The sequence of this T cell receptor beta chain was determined in a study of blood T cells in healthy people across ages. Whole-study context: Capture via template switching afforded approximately one barcoded beta molecule per two T cells.

It was with a sample-barcoded 5' primer and a J-beta primer mix that a second PCR of roughly 6 to 12 cycles was run. In TCRdb, the 5' RACE reads were re-called with MiXCR into one record per CDR3 protein. Counted here are 1.8 million or so distinct CDR3 sequences, about two fifths occurring once; the ten biggest clones make up about 21%. Study findings and constraints: No conclusive comparison of naive versus antigen-experienced cells was possible with unsorted PBMCs.

Germline V gene data show CDR1 as MNHEY and CDR2 as SVGEGT. This CDR3 spans 14 amino acids. This clonotype occurred a few times. Antigen specificity is unknown. Mismatch with germline at one junction end may stem from a read error. The sample was blood. The receptor was isolated from a human donor in good health. The chain employs TRBV6-2 or TRBV6-3 and TRBJ2-1; 7 bases are shared with TRBD1. CDR3 DNA sequence: TGTGCCTGCAGGGATGGACAGGTCCGTAATGAGCAGTTCTTC. Residues: CACRDGQVRNEQFF.